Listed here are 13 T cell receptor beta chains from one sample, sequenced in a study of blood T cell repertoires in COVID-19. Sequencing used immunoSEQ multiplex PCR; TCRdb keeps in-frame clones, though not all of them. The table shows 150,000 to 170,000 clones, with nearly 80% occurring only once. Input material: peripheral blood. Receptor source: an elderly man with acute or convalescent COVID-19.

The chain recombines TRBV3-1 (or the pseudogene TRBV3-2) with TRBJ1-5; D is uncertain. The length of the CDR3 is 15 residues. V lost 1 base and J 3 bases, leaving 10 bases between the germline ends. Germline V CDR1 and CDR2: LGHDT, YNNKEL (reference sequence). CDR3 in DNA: TGTGCCAGCAGCCAAGGGCGGAACCACAATCAGCCCCAGCATTTT. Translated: CASSQGRNHNQPQHF.

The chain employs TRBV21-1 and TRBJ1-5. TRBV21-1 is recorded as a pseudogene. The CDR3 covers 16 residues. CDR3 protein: CASSKVSMGIGQPQHF. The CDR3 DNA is TGTGCCAGCAGCAAAGTTTCCATGGGTATCGGGCAGCCCCAGCATTTT.

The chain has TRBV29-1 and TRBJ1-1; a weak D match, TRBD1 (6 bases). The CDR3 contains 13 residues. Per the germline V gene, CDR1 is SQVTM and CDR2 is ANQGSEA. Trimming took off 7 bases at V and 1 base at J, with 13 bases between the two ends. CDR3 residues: CSARQGRNTEAFF. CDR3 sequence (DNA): TGCAGCGCCCGGCAGGGGCGGAACACTGAAGCTTTCTTT.

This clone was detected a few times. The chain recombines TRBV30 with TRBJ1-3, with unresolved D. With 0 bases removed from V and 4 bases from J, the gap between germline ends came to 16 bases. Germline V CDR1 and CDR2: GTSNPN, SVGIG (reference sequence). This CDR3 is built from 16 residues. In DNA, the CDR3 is TGTGCCTGGAGTGTTATTGGTATGAGGGTCGGAAACACCATATATTTT. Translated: CAWSVIGMRVGNTIYF.

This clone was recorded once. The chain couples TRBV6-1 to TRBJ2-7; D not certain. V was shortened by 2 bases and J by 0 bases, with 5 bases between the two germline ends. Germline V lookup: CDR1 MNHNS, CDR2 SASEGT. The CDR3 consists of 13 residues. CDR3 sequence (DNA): TGTGCCAGCAGTGAAACTCCCTCCTACGAGCAGTACTTC. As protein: CASSETPSYEQYF.

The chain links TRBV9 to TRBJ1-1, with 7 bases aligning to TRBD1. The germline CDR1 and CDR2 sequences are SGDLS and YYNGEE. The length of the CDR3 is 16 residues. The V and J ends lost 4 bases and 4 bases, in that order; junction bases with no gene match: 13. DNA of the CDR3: TGTGCCAGCAGCCCCTGGACAGGTGGTTCGGGCACTGAAGCTTTCTTT. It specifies CASSPWTGGSGTEAFF. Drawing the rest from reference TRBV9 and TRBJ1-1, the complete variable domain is DSGVTQTPKHLITATGQRVTLRCSPRSGDLSVYWYQQSLDQGLQFLIQYYNGEERAKGNILERFSAQQFPDLHSELNLSSLELGDSALYFCASSPWTGGSGTEAFFGQGTRLTVV.

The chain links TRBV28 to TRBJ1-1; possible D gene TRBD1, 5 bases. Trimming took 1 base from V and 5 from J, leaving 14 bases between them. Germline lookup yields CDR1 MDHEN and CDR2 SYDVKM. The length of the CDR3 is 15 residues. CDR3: CASSLLGARNTEAFF. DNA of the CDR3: TGTGCCAGCAGTTTATTAGGGGCACGGAATACTGAAGCTTTCTTT.

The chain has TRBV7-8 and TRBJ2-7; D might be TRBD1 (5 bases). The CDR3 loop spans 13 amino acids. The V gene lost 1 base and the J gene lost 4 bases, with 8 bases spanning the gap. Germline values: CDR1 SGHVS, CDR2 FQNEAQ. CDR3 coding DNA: TGTGCCAGCAGCTTAGGGGGCGGATACGAGCAGTACTTC. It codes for CASSLGGGYEQYF.

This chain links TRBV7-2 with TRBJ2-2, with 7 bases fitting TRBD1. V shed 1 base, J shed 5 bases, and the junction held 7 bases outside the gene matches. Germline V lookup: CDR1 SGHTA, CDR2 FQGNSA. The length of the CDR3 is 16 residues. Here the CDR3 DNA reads TGTGCCAGCAGCTTAGAGGGACAGCAAATAACCGGGGAGCTGTTTTTT. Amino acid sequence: CASSLEGQQITGELFF.

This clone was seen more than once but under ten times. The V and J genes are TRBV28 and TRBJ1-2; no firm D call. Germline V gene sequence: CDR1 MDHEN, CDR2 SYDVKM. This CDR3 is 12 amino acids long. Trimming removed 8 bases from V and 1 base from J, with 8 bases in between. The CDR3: CASYGLNYGYTF. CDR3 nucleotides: TGTGCCAGCTATGGGCTTAACTATGGCTACACCTTC.

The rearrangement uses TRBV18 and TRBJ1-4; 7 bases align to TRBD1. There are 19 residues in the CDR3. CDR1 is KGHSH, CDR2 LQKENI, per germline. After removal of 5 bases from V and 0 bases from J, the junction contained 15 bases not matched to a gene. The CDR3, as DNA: TGTGCCAGCTCATCGCCCCTCGACCAAGGGGGCGCAACTAATGAAAAACTGTTTTTT. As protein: CASSSPLDQGGATNEKLFF.

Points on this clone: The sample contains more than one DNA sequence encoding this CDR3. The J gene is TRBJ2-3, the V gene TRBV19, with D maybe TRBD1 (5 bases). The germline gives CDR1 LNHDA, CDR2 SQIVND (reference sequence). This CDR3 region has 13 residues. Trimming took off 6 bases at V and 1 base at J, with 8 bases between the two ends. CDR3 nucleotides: TGTGCCAGTAGCGCACAGGGCACAGATACGCAGTATTTT. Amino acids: CASSAQGTDTQYF.

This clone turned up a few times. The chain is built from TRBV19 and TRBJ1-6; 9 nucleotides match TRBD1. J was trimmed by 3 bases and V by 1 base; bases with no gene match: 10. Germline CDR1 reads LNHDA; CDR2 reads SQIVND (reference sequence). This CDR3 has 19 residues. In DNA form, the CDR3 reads TGTGCCAGTAGTATAGCACCGGGACAGGGAATGGGCTATAATTCACCCCTCCACTTT. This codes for CASSIAPGQGMGYNSPLHF. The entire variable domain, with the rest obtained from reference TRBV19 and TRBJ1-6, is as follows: DGGITQSPKYLFRKEGQNVTLSCEQNLNHDAMYWYRQDPGQGLRLIYYSQIVNDFQKGDIAEGYSVSREKKESFPLTVTSAQKNPTAFYLCASSIAPGQGMGYNSPLHFGNGTRLTVT.